These 10 T cell receptor beta chains originate from one sample sequenced in a study of T cells after yellow fever vaccination (dated by TCRdb to about 2019). The treatment or condition label on this specimen signifies: live attenuated yellow fever vaccine strain. The library came from 5' RACE. Data came from an Illumina NovaSeq 6000. In TCRdb, the public reads were trimmed at Q25 with fastp and aligned with MiXCR, with productive beta chains retained. Each record represents a unique CDR3 protein, reported with the most common genes and DNA among its rows. In this sample the table shows 45,000 to 75,000 distinct CDR3 sequences, about 5.2% of which occur a single time. The top ten clonotypes cover roughly 31% of the sample. The specimen comprised PBMCs, either bulk or a sorted T-cell subset (CD4+, CD8+, memory, or dextramer-sorted; not recorded which), sampled on the day of the yellow fever booster vaccination. The receptor set was obtained from a man aged 18-30 years who received the YFV17D yellow fever vaccine.

This chain connects TRBV9 to TRBJ2-5, with TRBD2 as a possible D gene (5 bases). The CDR3 runs 12 residues. V lost 4 bases and J lost 1, with 5 bases in between. The germline CDR1 and CDR2 sequences are SGDLS and YYNGEE. The CDR3 spells CASSSGQETQYF. CDR3 coding DNA: TGTGCCAGCAGCAGCGGCCAAGAGACCCAGTACTTC.

This clonotype was seen a few times. This sequence joins TRBV29-1 and TRBJ1-3; D possibly corresponds to TRBD1 (6 bases). CDR1 SQVTM and CDR2 ANQGSEA come from the germline V gene. The CDR3 length is 15 residues. V lost 7 bases to trimming and J lost 2 bases, with 18 bases between them. The CDR3 DNA follows: TGCAGCGCTCTACTGACAGGTCCGGCTGGAAACACCATATATTTT. It translates to CSALLTGPAGNTIYF.

This clonotype occurred many times. The V gene is TRBV25-1, the J gene TRBJ1-4, with TRBD1 matching 7 bases. CDR3 length equals 14 residues. CDR1 and CDR2 (germline): MGHDK, SYGVNS. Trimming cost V 7 bases and J 3 bases; bases outside gene matches: 5. The CDR3 nucleotides read TGTGCCAGCACAGACAGGGTTTCTAATGAAAAACTGTTTTTT. This encodes CASTDRVSNEKLFF.

This clonotype was seen ten or more times. CDR3 in amino acids: CASSTRRGGLTPLHF. CDR3 DNA: TGTGCCAGCAGCACCCGGCGGGGGGGCTTGACACCCCTCCACTTT. The chain uses TRBV7-2 and TRBJ1-6; perhaps TRBD1 as D (6 bases). Trimming took off 5 bases at V and 11 bases at J, with 19 bases between the two ends. Germline loops: CDR1 SGHTA, CDR2 FQGNSA. This CDR3 contains 15 residues. The full variable domain, with the rest looked up from reference TRBV7-2 and TRBJ1-6, is GAGVSQSPSNKVTEKGKDVELRCDPISGHTALYWYRQSLGQGLEFLIYFQGNSAPDKSGLPSDRFSAERTGGSVSTLTIQRTQQEDSAVYLCASSTRRGGLTPLHFGNGTRLTVT.

This clonotype has at least ten counts. The rearrangement links TRBV20-1 to TRBJ2-3; tentative D call: TRBD2 (6 bases). Per the germline V gene, CDR1 is DFQATT and CDR2 is SNEGSKA (reference sequence). The CDR3 totals 14 residues. V was pared by 3 bases and J by 1 base, with 11 bases between. The CDR3 loop reads CSASGGWGTDTQYF. In nucleotides, the CDR3 is TGCAGTGCTAGTGGGGGGTGGGGCACAGATACGCAGTATTTT.

The V and J genes are TRBV5-4 and TRBJ1-2; TRBD1 agrees at 11 bases. Germline values: CDR1 SGHNT, CDR2 YYREEE (reference sequence). The CDR3 has 14 amino acids. V was pared by 9 bases and J by 2 bases, with 6 bases of the junction left unmatched. In DNA form, the CDR3 reads TGTGCCACCGACGGGACAGGGGGGAACTATGGCTACACCTTC. As protein: CATDGTGGNYGYTF.

This clonotype was observed at least ten times. V usage is TRBV27 and J usage is TRBJ2-5, with D maybe TRBD2 (5 bases). The V end lost 5 bases, the J end lost 3 bases, and 10 bases lay between the germline ends. The CDR3 has 13 amino acids. Germline-derived CDR1 and CDR2 are MNHEY and SMNVEV (reference sequence). Here the CDR3 reads CASSRRLKETQYF. CDR3 DNA sequence: TGTGCCAGCAGTCGGAGGTTGAAAGAGACCCAGTACTTC.

This clonotype has at least ten counts. This chain links TRBV12-3 or TRBV12-4 with TRBJ2-5; 13 bases are a match to TRBD2. V shed 2 bases, J shed 3 bases, and the junction held 3 bases outside the gene matches. The CDR3 is made up of 16 amino acids. CDR3 in amino acids: CASSLSGLAGEETQYF. The DNA of the CDR3 is TGTGCCAGCAGTTTATCCGGACTAGCGGGAGAAGAGACCCAGTACTTC.

The chain joins TRBV7-2 to TRBJ1-1; a possible D gene is TRBD1 (6 bases). The CDR3 length is 14 residues. The V gene lost 5 bases and the J gene lost 8 bases, with 18 bases spanning the gap. Looked up from germline, CDR1 is SGHTA and CDR2 is FQGNSA. CDR3 in amino acids: CASSVRPQGLEAFF. CDR3 bases: TGTGCCAGCAGCGTAAGGCCCCAGGGGCTCGAAGCTTTCTTT.

This clonotype has a count of ten or more. This chain links TRBV20-1 with TRBJ1-3, with TRBD1 matching 7 bases. There are 14 residues in the CDR3. Germline lookup yields CDR1 DFQATT and CDR2 SNEGSKA (reference sequence). Trimming took 7 bases from V and 4 from J; bases not matched to a gene: 10. The CDR3 DNA sequence: TGCAGTGTCCTTGACAGGGCGAGAGGAAACACCATATATTTT. It yields the protein CSVLDRARGNTIYF.